Reported below is one TCR beta chain. The antigen remains undetermined. These data are taken from a study of PD-1 blockade in classical Hodgkin lymphoma. Background on the study: Intravenous delivery of nivolumab at 3 mg/kg to patients occurred every 2 weeks.

Time point given: cycle 4 day 1 (C4D1), after more than five weeks of nivolumab. Following autologous stem cell transplantation, relapse occurred in every patient, and exposure to brentuximab vedotin varied. Thawed PBMCs were the source of CD4+ T cells, purified by magnetic negative selection. Some clones are missing from TCRdb's copy, which holds only in-frame ones; the method was immunoSEQ multiplex PCR. This sample carries over 10,000 clones, about 88% of them seen once, and the ten largest clones take around 0.92%. Overall study findings and caveats: Underlying causes for the observed repertoire differences were not defined, possibly disease activity or prior therapy. Diversity in CD4+ TCRs, unlike that measured in CD8+ TCRs, had risen significantly by C4D1. Relative to healthy donors, newly diagnosed patients reportedly had lower baseline TCR diversity, which was reported as lower still in relapsed/refractory patients.

The CDR3 length is 15 residues. Germline V lookup: CDR1 SGHRS, CDR2 YFSETQ. With 3 bases clipped from V and 5 bases from J, the junction kept 6 bases outside the gene matches. The source of this sequence is a human donor with classical Hodgkin lymphoma. The sample here was CD4+ T cells from blood, taken before the fourth cycle of nivolumab. The chain carries TRBV5-1 and TRBJ2-1; 9 bases match TRBD2. The CDR3 here is CASSSFASGNNEQFF. In DNA form, the CDR3 reads TGCGCCAGCAGCTCCTTTGCTAGCGGGAACAATGAGCAGTTCTTC.